The clone carrying this T cell receptor (beta chain) showed up many times. The trim removed 3 bases at V and 9 bases at J, leaving 2 bases unmatched. The CDR3 totals 13 residues. Germline V gene sequence: CDR1 SGDLS, CDR2 YYNGEE. Time point given: after trial treatment. The treatment is: LDRT plus nivolumab, ipilimumab, low-dose cyclophosphamide and aspirin (RACIN trial). These data originate in a study of low-dose radiotherapy and immunotherapy resistance in tumors. The overall study: Oral aspirin 300 mg was taken by patients daily for four cycles from cycle 1 day 1.

cDNA synthesis used a TRAV/TRBV-specific primer set for both chains. A roughly 20-cycle PCR with a constant-region primer and V-primer adapter amplified TCRs. TCRdb itself ran the reads through MiXCR, one entry per CDR3 protein. In the table there are 80,000 or so distinct CDR3 sequences, about 17% of which are singletons. Sequencing was performed on PBMCs, taken after low-dose radiotherapy plus immunotherapy. This chain links TRBV9 with TRBJ1-6, with 8 bases lining up with TRBD1. This receptor was identified in a male donor with prostate cancer. The CDR3: CASSAGQGSPLHF. The CDR3, as DNA: TGTGCCAGCAGCGCTGGACAGGGTTCACCCCTCCACTTT.